These 15 T cell receptor beta chains were sequenced from one sample in a study of PD-1 blockade in classical Hodgkin lymphoma. The method was immunoSEQ multiplex PCR; TCRdb's version includes in-frame clones alone and lacks a portion of them. The table lists around 4,000 clones, approximately 68% of them singletons. Time point: cycle 4 day 1 (C4D1), after 5 to 7 weeks of nivolumab. Exposure to brentuximab vedotin varied, and each patient had relapsed following autologous stem cell transplantation. By magnetic negative selection, CD8+ T cells were isolated from the thawed PBMCs. The material was CD8+ T cells from blood, obtained before the fourth cycle of nivolumab. The receptors shown here come from a human donor with classical Hodgkin lymphoma.

V gene TRBV27 combines with J gene TRBJ1-4; the D gene is possibly TRBD1 (5 bases). V was shortened by 2 bases and J by 6 bases, with 7 bases between the two germline ends. Germline CDR1 is MNHEY and CDR2 is SMNVEV (reference sequence). The CDR3 covers 13 residues. The CDR3 sequence: CASSLGGYEKLFF. The CDR3, as DNA: TGTGCCAGCAGTTTAGGGGGGTATGAAAAACTGTTTTTT.

The chain employs TRBV4-2 and TRBJ2-5; D possibly corresponds to TRBD1 (6 bases). Germline V gives CDR1 LGHNA, CDR2 YNFKEQ. Trimming removed 4 bases from V and 2 bases from J, with 11 bases in between. This CDR3 contains 14 residues. The CDR3 spells CASSPRGSQETQYF. The CDR3 DNA reads as TGTGCCAGCAGCCCTAGGGGGTCGCAAGAGACCCAGTACTTC.

This clone showed up just once. V is TRBV29-1 and J is TRBJ1-2, with D uncertain. Germline V gives CDR1 SQVTM, CDR2 ANQGSEA. The V gene lost 3 bases and the J gene lost 6 bases, with 17 bases spanning the gap. The CDR3 is made up of 14 amino acids. This CDR3 reads CSVDSGLGMNGYTF. For the CDR3, the DNA is TGCAGCGTTGATTCTGGTTTGGGGATGAATGGCTACACCTTC.

V usage is TRBV5-3 and J usage is TRBJ1-4; 8 positions match TRBD1. TRBV5-3 is noted as an ORF with a role that remains uncertain. This CDR3 region has 17 residues. V trimming: 0 bases; J trimming: 5 bases; junction bases outside the gene matches: 9. The CDR3 protein is CARSLDRAGQENEKLFF. CDR3 coding DNA: TGTGCCAGAAGCTTGGATCGGGCGGGACAGGAGAATGAAAAACTGTTTTTT.

This clone was counted a few times. The rearrangement uses TRBV4-1 and TRBJ1-2; D remains unclear. This CDR3 spans 12 amino acids. Germline V lookup: CDR1 MGHRA, CDR2 YSYEKL. The V end was cut by 0 bases, the J end by 8 bases, with 7 bases between. The CDR3 sequence: CASSQDKGGYTF. CDR3 bases: TGCGCCAGCAGCCAAGATAAGGGCGGCTACACCTTC.

This clone is labeled medium-sized (0.01 to 0.1%). The chain is built from TRBV2 and TRBJ1-2; D unclear. This CDR3 is 15 amino acids long. From germline, CDR1 is SNHLY and CDR2 FYNNEI. Between the trimmed V and J ends, which lost 5 bases and 2 bases, there was a span of 15 bases. The CDR3 reads CASSPSRAPNYGYTF. For the CDR3, the DNA is TGTGCCAGCAGTCCCAGTAGGGCCCCCAACTATGGCTACACCTTC. Full variable domain (rest looked up from reference TRBV2 and TRBJ1-2): EPEVTQTPSHQVTQMGQEVILRCVPISNHLYFYWYRQILGQKVEFLVSFYNNEISEKSEIFDDQFSVERPDGSNFTLKIRSTKLEDSAMYFCASSPSRAPNYGYTFGSGTRLTVV.

This clone is medium-sized by share. The conserved phenylalanine or tryptophan normally closing the CDR3 is absent here, so this likely arose from a read error. The DNA is left out, because the CDR3 cannot be placed on it with certainty; the CDR3 is given as TCRdb lists it. The chain recombines TRBV7-7 with TRBJ1-6. Both ends counted, the CDR3 spans 8 residues. The germline V gene encodes CDR1 SSHAT and CDR2 FNYEAQ (reference sequence). CDR3 residues: CASSFPPA.

This clone is categorized as medium-sized. The chain recombines TRBV11-2 with TRBJ1-1; 8 nucleotides agree with TRBD1. CDR1 is SGHAT, CDR2 FQNNGV, per germline. The junction had 3 bases not matched to a gene; V was cut back by 1 base and J by 2 bases. There are 15 residues in the CDR3. CDR3 in amino acids: CASSLGTGGNTEAFF. Written as DNA, the CDR3 is TGTGCCAGCAGCTTAGGTACAGGGGGAAACACTGAAGCTTTCTTT. The complete variable domain, with remaining parts taken from reference TRBV11-2 and TRBJ1-1, reads EAGVAQSPRYKIIEKRQSVAFWCNPISGHATLYWYQQILGQGPKLLIQFQNNGVVDDSQLPKDRFSAERLKGVDSTLKIQPAKLEDSAVYLCASSLGTGGNTEAFFGQGTRLTVV.

In its sample, this clone was seen once. The V gene is TRBV10-2, the J gene TRBJ2-7, with 9 bases that match TRBD2. Germline lookup yields CDR1 WSHSY and CDR2 SAAADI. The CDR3 has 15 amino acids. The trim removed 6 bases at V and 3 bases at J, leaving 9 bases unmatched. The CDR3, as DNA: TGCGCCAGCAGCCCCACTAGCGGGCACTACTACGAGCAGTACTTC. Amino acid sequence: CASSPTSGHYYEQYF.

The chain's CDR3 is CASSPLNRGSTDTQYF. The DNA for the CDR3 is TGTGCCAGCAGTCCTCTTAACAGGGGGAGCACAGATACGCAGTATTTT. The chain links TRBV28 to TRBJ2-3, with 8 bases aligning to TRBD1. Trimming took 5 bases from V and 0 from J; bases not matched to a gene: 7. This CDR3 has 16 residues. Germline V gives CDR1 MDHEN, CDR2 SYDVKM.

J is TRBJ2-1 and V is TRBV5-4; D is uncertain. This CDR3 region has 13 residues. V shed 1 base and J shed 4 bases, with 6 bases lying between them. CDR1 SGHNT and CDR2 YYREEE come from the germline V gene (reference sequence). The CDR3 DNA sequence: TGTGCCAGCAGCTTGAGACCTTACAATGAGCAGTTCTTC. Its protein product is CASSLRPYNEQFF.

The V call is TRBV6-1, the J call TRBJ2-5; D unresolved. V gave up 1 base and J gave up 4 bases, with 13 bases separating them. Germline-derived CDR1 and CDR2 are MNHNS and SASEGT. The CDR3 is 15 residues long. CDR3 amino acids: CASSEVSGSSETQYF. CDR3 bases: TGTGCCAGCAGTGAAGTCTCCGGCTCTTCAGAGACCCAGTACTTC.

The rearrangement joins TRBV7-9 to TRBJ1-1, with D perhaps matching TRBD1 (5 bases). The germline gives CDR1 SEHNR, CDR2 FQNEAQ (reference sequence). V shed 4 bases and J shed 4 bases, with 22 bases lying between them. This CDR3 is built from 17 residues. This CDR3 is CASSSEFSGRVRTEAFF. DNA for the CDR3: TGTGCCAGCAGCTCAGAGTTTTCAGGGAGGGTTCGCACTGAAGCTTTCTTT.

The J gene is TRBJ2-1, the V gene TRBV25-1; tentative D call: TRBD2 (5 bases). Trimming left V 5 bases short and J 0 bases short, with 11 bases between. The CDR3 consists of 15 residues. From germline, CDR1 is MGHDK and CDR2 SYGVNS. The CDR3 coding sequence is TGTGCCAGCAGTAGCGGTCCCGACTCCTACAATGAGCAGTTCTTC. Translating it yields CASSSGPDSYNEQFF. Supplemented by reference TRBV25-1 and TRBJ2-1, the full variable domain reads EADIYQTPRYLVIGTGKKITLECSQTMGHDKMYWYQQDPGMELHLIHYSYGVNSTEKGDLSSESTVSRIRTEHFPLTLESARPSHTSQYLCASSSGPDSYNEQFFGPGTRLTVL.

The V call is TRBV7-9, the J call TRBJ2-7; D gene ambiguous. Deletions cut 5 bases from V and 0 bases from J, with 2 bases between. Germline CDR1 SEHNR, CDR2 FQNEAQ (reference sequence). CDR3 length: 11 residues. The CDR3 DNA is TGTGCCAGCAGCCTCTCCTACGAGCAGTACTTC. It yields the protein CASSLSYEQYF.